The rows below give T cell receptor beta chains drawn from one sample of a study of blood T cells in healthy people across ages. TCRdb independently ran MiXCR on the 5' RACE reads; one entry per CDR3 protein. The sample shows about 780,000 distinct CDR3 sequences, about half of them seen only once. The sequenced material came from blood. Every receptor here comes from a man older than 75 in good health. CDR3s include the opening cysteine and the closing phenylalanine or tryptophan. A D gene is named only where the DNA matches it firmly. Rows give clone size only sometimes, using once, few, many, or a class for an expanded clone.

CDR3: CSVEDPTSGHQETQYF
DNA: TGCAGCGTTGAAGATCCAACTAGCGGCCATCAAGAGACCCAGTACTTC
J: TRBJ2-5
V: TRBV29-1
D: TRBD2
size: many

CDR3: CASSKTLAFAHEQYF
DNA: TGTGCCAGCAGCAAAACACTAGCTTTTGCCCACGAGCAGTACTTC
J: TRBJ2-7
V: TRBV7-2
D: NA
size: few

CDR3: CASTRGEYEQYF
DNA: TGTGCCAGTACCCGTGGGGAGTACGAGCAGTACTTC
J: TRBJ2-7
V: TRBV2
D: NA
size: few

CDR3: CASSPLLGQGNTGELFF
DNA: TGTGCCAGCTCACCTCTACTGGGACAGGGTAACACCGGGGAGCTGTTTTTT
J: TRBJ2-2
V: TRBV18
D: TRBD1
size: NA

CDR3: CASSSSGQTPGYEQYF
DNA: TGTGCCAGCAGCTCCTCGGGACAAACCCCTGGGTACGAGCAGTACTTC
J: TRBJ2-7
V: TRBV7-9
D: NA
size: NA

CDR3: CASTMDYLGDNEQFF
DNA: TGTGCCAGCACCATGGACTACCTAGGAGACAATGAGCAGTTCTTC
J: TRBJ2-1
V: TRBV12-3/TRBV12-4
D: NA
size: NA

CDR3: CSARVSGRGSSYEQYF
DNA: TGCAGTGCTAGGGTGAGCGGGAGGGGAAGCTCCTACGAGCAGTACTTC
J: TRBJ2-7
V: TRBV20-1
D: TRBD2
size: NA

CDR3: CSARQGQINTGELFF
DNA: TGCAGTGCACGACAAGGACAGATAAACACCGGGGAGCTGTTTTTT
J: TRBJ2-2
V: TRBV20-1
D: NA
size: NA

CDR3: CASSWDGGSRTQYF
DNA: TGTGCCAGCAGCTGGGATGGGGGATCGCGGACCCAGTACTTC
J: TRBJ2-5
V: TRBV5-8
D: NA
size: NA

CDR3: CASSPDVNYGYTF
DNA: TGTGCCAGCAGCCCGGACGTTAACTATGGCTACACCTTC
J: TRBJ1-2
V: TRBV14
D: NA
size: NA

CDR3: CSATRQATNEKLFF
DNA: TGCAGTGCTACTCGACAGGCAACTAATGAAAAACTGTTTTTT
J: TRBJ1-4
V: TRBV20-1
D: NA
size: NA

CDR3: CASSYGNRGELFF
DNA: TGTGCCAGCAGTTACGGGAACAGGGGAGAACTGTTTTTT
J: TRBJ1-4
V: TRBV28
D: TRBD1
size: NA

CDR3: CATSPTVLGPQHF
DNA: TGTGCCACCAGCCCGACAGTCCTAGGGCCCCAGCATTTT
J: TRBJ1-5
V: TRBV15
D: NA
size: few

CDR3: CASSSIGLADSYEQYF
DNA: TGTGCCAGCAGTTCCATAGGGCTAGCGGACTCCTACGAGCAGTACTTC
J: TRBJ2-7
V: TRBV27
D: TRBD2
size: few

CDR3: CASSQERRGGETQYF
DNA: TGTGCCAGCAGCCAAGAACGTAGGGGAGGAGAGACCCAGTACTTC
J: TRBJ2-5
V: TRBV3-1
D: NA
size: few

CDR3: CASSLTSGSLETQYF
DNA: TGTGCCAGCAGTCTCACTAGCGGGAGCTTGGAGACCCAGTACTTC
J: TRBJ2-5
V: TRBV6-4
D: TRBD2
size: NA

CDR3: CAISEPTRNYGYTF
DNA: TGTGCCATCAGTGAGCCCACTAGAAACTATGGCTACACCTTC
J: TRBJ1-2
V: TRBV10-3
D: NA
size: many

CDR3: CASTLAGGLGTDTQYF
DNA: TGTGCCAGCACCCTAGCGGGGGGGCTAGGGACAGATACGCAGTATTTT
J: TRBJ2-3
V: TRBV12-3/TRBV12-4
D: TRBD2
size: NA

CDR3: CSATGGDTSSYNEQFF
DNA: TGCAGTGCTACAGGGGGCGATACTAGCTCCTACAATGAGCAGTTCTTC
J: TRBJ2-1
V: TRBV20-1
D: TRBD1
size: NA

CDR3: CASSPLAGRTDTQYF
DNA: TGTGCCAGCAGCCCTTTAGCGGGACGCACAGATACGCAGTATTTT
J: TRBJ2-3
V: TRBV7-3
D: TRBD2
size: NA

CDR3: CASSRHGSEQFF
DNA: TGTGCCAGCAGTCGACACGGGTCTGAGCAGTTCTTC
J: TRBJ2-1
V: TRBV12-3/TRBV12-4
D: NA
size: few

CDR3: CAISSGGNEQFF
DNA: TGTGCCATCAGTTCCGGGGGGAATGAGCAGTTCTTC
J: TRBJ2-1
V: TRBV10-3
D: TRBD2
size: few

CDR3: CASSLFGAGAGSDTQYF
DNA: TGTGCCAGCAGCTTATTTGGCGCGGGTGCGGGCTCAGATACGCAGTATTTT
J: TRBJ2-3
V: TRBV7-2
D: NA
size: few

CDR3: CTSSLAALYQETQYF
DNA: TGTACCAGCAGCTTAGCGGCCCTGTACCAAGAGACCCAGTACTTC
J: TRBJ2-5
V: TRBV7-2
D: NA
size: NA

CDR3: CASSELLAGENQYF
DNA: TGTGCCAGCAGTGAGCTGCTAGCGGGGGAGAACCAGTACTTC
J: TRBJ2-7
V: TRBV2
D: TRBD2
size: NA

CDR3: CVSSIEGGLYLDEQYF
DNA: TGTGTCAGTAGTATAGAAGGAGGGCTCTACTTGGACGAGCAGTACTTC
J: TRBJ2-7
V: TRBV19
D: NA
size: NA

CDR3: CASSKGLADDYEQYF
DNA: TGTGCCAGCAGCAAAGGACTAGCGGATGATTACGAGCAGTACTTC
J: TRBJ2-7
V: TRBV9
D: TRBD2
size: many

CDR3: CSARGRLAGHSYEQYF
DNA: TGCAGTGCTAGGGGACGTCTAGCGGGCCATTCCTACGAGCAGTACTTC
J: TRBJ2-7
V: TRBV20-1
D: TRBD2
size: NA

CDR3: CASSEGQAGFTDTQYF
DNA: TGTGCCAGCAGTGAGGGACAGGCCGGGTTCACAGATACGCAGTATTTT
J: TRBJ2-3
V: TRBV2
D: TRBD1
size: NA

CDR3: CAISGTLKYYNEQFF
DNA: TGTGCCATCAGTGGGACTCTCAAATACTACAATGAGCAGTTCTTC
J: TRBJ2-1
V: TRBV10-3
D: NA
size: NA

CDR3: CASSSRGEMNTEAFF
DNA: TGCGCCAGCAGCTCGCGGGGGGAGATGAACACTGAAGCTTTCTTT
J: TRBJ1-1
V: TRBV5-1
D: NA
size: NA

CDR3: CASSPREETQYF
DNA: TGTGCCAGCAGTCCCAGGGAAGAGACCCAGTACTTC
J: TRBJ2-5
V: TRBV28
D: NA
size: many

CDR3: CATSDSTDNEQFF
DNA: TGTGCCACCAGTGATTCGACAGACAATGAGCAGTTCTTC
J: TRBJ2-1
V: TRBV24-1
D: NA
size: NA

CDR3: CSARGAGGAYEQYF
DNA: TGCAGTGCTAGGGGGGCCGGGGGAGCTTACGAGCAGTACTTC
J: TRBJ2-7
V: TRBV20-1
D: NA
size: NA

CDR3: CASSQDRLAVYNEQFF
DNA: TGCGCCAGCAGCCAAGATAGACTAGCGGTTTACAATGAGCAGTTCTTC
J: TRBJ2-1
V: TRBV4-1
D: TRBD2
size: few

CDR3: CSALPVQGVRDTQYF
DNA: TGCAGTGCTTTACCTGTTCAGGGTGTTAGAGATACGCAGTATTTT
J: TRBJ2-3
V: TRBV20-1
D: NA
size: NA

CDR3: CSASFAQLQGDSPLHF
DNA: TGCAGTGCTAGTTTCGCACAATTACAGGGCGATTCACCCCTCCACTTT
J: TRBJ1-6
V: TRBV20-1
D: NA
size: few

CDR3: CSVVAGAVQQYF
DNA: TGCAGCGTTGTGGCGGGAGCCGTCCAGCAGTACTTC
J: TRBJ2-5
V: TRBV29-1
D: TRBD2
size: few

CDR3: CATSRVENSETQYF
DNA: TGTGCCACCTCACGGGTTGAGAACTCAGAGACCCAGTACTTC
J: TRBJ2-5
V: TRBV6-2/TRBV6-3
D: NA
size: few

CDR3: CAGSYRGGGTDTQYF
DNA: TGTGCCGGCAGTTACAGGGGGGGTGGCACAGATACGCAGTATTTT
J: TRBJ2-3
V: TRBV6-5
D: NA
size: NA

CDR3: CSARENRGLRTEAFF
DNA: TGCAGTGCTAGAGAAAACAGGGGTCTGCGGACTGAAGCTTTCTTT
J: TRBJ1-1
V: TRBV20-1
D: TRBD1
size: NA

CDR3: CASSVEGRQETQYF
DNA: TGTGCCAGCAGCGTAGAAGGGCGGCAAGAGACCCAGTACTTC
J: TRBJ2-5
V: TRBV9
D: NA
size: NA

CDR3: CASSLSSGSWYEQYF
DNA: TGTGCCAGCAGTTTGTCTAGCGGGAGTTGGTACGAGCAGTACTTC
J: TRBJ2-7
V: TRBV27
D: TRBD2
size: NA

CDR3: CASSSMTNTEAFF
DNA: TGTGCCAGCAGTTCAATGACCAACACTGAAGCTTTCTTT
J: TRBJ1-1
V: TRBV6-2/TRBV6-3
D: NA
size: NA

CDR3: CSVEWRTGSGETQYF
DNA: TGCAGCGTTGAATGGCGGACAGGGTCCGGAGAGACCCAGTACTTC
J: TRBJ2-5
V: TRBV29-1
D: TRBD1
size: NA

CDR3: CSVVTAYNEQYF
DNA: TGCAGCGTTGTTACGGCCTACAATGAGCAGTACTTC
J: TRBJ2-7
V: TRBV29-1
D: NA
size: NA

CDR3: CASRTSGETNEQFF
DNA: TGTGCCAGCAGGACTAGCGGGGAAACCAATGAGCAGTTCTTC
J: TRBJ2-1
V: TRBV3-1
D: TRBD2
size: once

CDR3: CSGDREGTDTQYF
DNA: TGCAGCGGGGACAGGGAAGGCACAGATACGCAGTATTTT
J: TRBJ2-3
V: TRBV29-1
D: TRBD1
size: NA

CDR3: CASSHGLAGGEQYF
DNA: TGTGCCAGCAGCCACGGACTAGCGGGCGGGGAGCAGTACTTC
J: TRBJ2-5
V: TRBV7-2
D: TRBD2
size: NA

CDR3: CASSESGTGFFNEQYF
DNA: TGTGCCAGCAGTGAATCCGGGACAGGGTTTTTCAACGAGCAGTACTTC
J: TRBJ2-7
V: TRBV12-3/TRBV12-4
D: TRBD1
size: few